The rows below give T cell receptor beta chains drawn from one sample of a study of T cell responses to AZD1222 COVID-19 vaccine. Generated by immunoSEQ multiplex PCR, the TCRdb table keeps only in-frame clones and is missing some. The sample carries under 140,000 clones, roughly 87% recorded once. This material consisted of peripheral blood, taken on day 0 of AZD1222 vaccination. These receptors were obtained from an adult in good health. Both conserved end residues are part of each CDR3. Fields, in order: clone size, D gene, V gene, J gene, CDR3 protein, CDR3 DNA. D genes are given only for firm matches. Clone sizes are given selectively: once, few, many, or a class where the clone is expanded.

NA	NA	TRBV11-1	TRBJ1-1	CASTPQGQGMNTEAFF	TGTGCCAGCACCCCTCAAGGACAAGGGATGAACACTGAAGCTTTCTTT
few	NA	TRBV14	TRBJ1-6	CASSPGSLYSPLHF	TGTGCCAGCAGCCCCGGGAGCCTATACTCACCCCTCCACTTT
NA	TRBD1	TRBV5-1	TRBJ1-2	CASSGTGGGYGYTF	TGCGCCAGCAGCGGGACAGGGGGAGGCTATGGCTACACCTTC
NA	NA	TRBV7-9	TRBJ1-5	CASSLDGNQPQHF	TGTGCCAGCAGCCTGGACGGGAATCAGCCCCAGCATTTT
NA	NA	TRBV5-6	TRBJ1-5	CASSYTHRTGINQPQHF	TGTGCCAGCAGCTACACCCACCGAACAGGGATCAATCAGCCCCAGCATTTT
once	TRBD2	TRBV19	TRBJ2-5	CASSKKAGGLGTQYF	TGTGCCAGTAGTAAGAAAGCGGGAGGGCTGGGGACCCAGTACTTC
few	NA	TRBV2	TRBJ1-1	CASNIQGRGAFF	TGTGCCAGCAATATACAGGGTCGAGGGGCTTTCTTT
NA	TRBD1	TRBV5-6	TRBJ2-7	CASSLDGTGHYEQYF	TGTGCCAGCAGCTTGGATGGGACAGGGCACTACGAGCAGTACTTC
NA	TRBD1	TRBV3-1/TRBV3-2	TRBJ1-5	CASRPAGQGIWSNQPQHF	TGTGCCAGCAGGCCCGCGGGACAGGGCATTTGGAGCAATCAGCCCCAGCATTTT
NA	NA	TRBV6-5	TRBJ1-1	CASNLGSGGGAFF	TGTGCCAGCAACTTGGGATCGGGGGGGGGAGCTTTCTTT
NA	TRBD1	TRBV18	TRBJ1-3	CASSPQIPRDRGRLTIYF	TGTGCCAGCTCACCACAAATCCCCCGGGACAGGGGACGCTTAACCATATATTTT
NA	NA	TRBV10-3	TRBJ2-7	CAARGRGAVLGEQYF	TGTGCCGCGAGGGGGAGAGGGGCGGTCTTGGGCGAGCAGTACTTC
NA	NA	TRBV15	TRBJ1-4	CATSRGANEKLFF	TGTGCCACCAGCCGAGGGGCGAATGAAAAACTGTTTTTT
NA	NA	TRBV21-1	TRBJ2-3	CASSKQCGGGPTDTQYF	TGTGCCAGCAGCAAACAGTGCGGTGGGGGGCCCACAGATACGCAGTATTTT
few	NA	TRBV15	TRBJ1-4	CATSRDHQVEKLFF	TGTGCCACCAGCAGAGATCATCAGGTTGAAAAACTGTTTTTT
NA	NA	TRBV18	TRBJ1-6	CASSPNGGRDSPLHF	TGTGCCAGCTCACCAAACGGGGGCCGGGATTCACCCCTCCACTTT
NA	NA	TRBV6-6	TRBJ1-4	CASSVTDEKLFF	TGTGCCAGCAGCGTTACGGATGAAAAACTGTTTTTT
NA	TRBD1	TRBV13	TRBJ1-4	CASSEGQGAEKLFF	TGTGCCAGCAGTGAAGGACAGGGGGCTGAAAAACTGTTTTTT
NA	NA	TRBV19	TRBJ2-1	CASSITRDNEQFF	TGTGCCAGTAGTATAACGAGGGACAATGAGCAGTTCTTC
NA	NA	TRBV4-2	TRBJ1-2	CASSQDDSSFYGYTF	TGTGCCAGCAGCCAAGATGACAGCTCTTTCTATGGCTACACCTTC
NA	NA	TRBV7-2	TRBJ1-3	CASSLRGARGNTIYF	TGTGCCAGCAGCTTACGGGGGGCACGTGGAAACACCATATATTTT
NA	NA	TRBV7-9	TRBJ1-2	CASSLAPPRDYGYTF	TGTGCCAGCAGCTTAGCTCCTCCTAGGGACTATGGCTACACCTTC
NA	NA	TRBV2	TRBJ1-5	CASRPGTQQGPQHF	TGTGCCAGCAGACCCGGGACGCAACAGGGGCCCCAGCATTTT
NA	TRBD2	TRBV7-2	TRBJ2-2	CASSLVVRGGRDTGELFF	TGTGCCAGCAGCTTAGTTGTGCGGGGGGGTCGGGACACCGGGGAGCTGTTTTTT
once	NA	TRBV4-3	TRBJ1-2	CASSQGAAGDGYTF	TGCGCCAGCAGCCAGGGGGCAGCAGGAGATGGCTACACCTTC
NA	TRBD2	TRBV9	TRBJ2-5	CASSVGSLAGETQYF	TGTGCCAGCAGCGTAGGTTCCCTAGCGGGAGAGACCCAGTACTTC
NA	NA	TRBV5-1	TRBJ1-5	CASSLGPTQPQHF	TGCGCCAGCAGCTTGGGTCCGACCCAGCCCCAGCATTTT